The rows below give T cell receptor beta chains drawn from one sample of a study of blood T cell repertoires in COVID-19. Clones were read by immunoSEQ multiplex PCR, and TCRdb kept only the in-frame ones, dropping some. The repertoire has a few hundred thousand clones, 75% to 90% of them found once; the top ten carry 2.2%. The sequencing sample was made of PBMCs or T cells enriched from blood (not recorded which). These receptors all come from a man aged 25 to 40 who had recovered from COVID-19. The CDR3 runs from the conserved cysteine through the conserved F or W. The order of the fields is clone size, V gene, J gene, D gene, CDR3 protein, CDR3 DNA. A D gene is named only where the DNA matches it firmly. Size tells how often a clone was seen (once, few, many) or the class of an expanded clone, and some rows leave it out.

size: .
V: TRBV7-9
J: TRBJ2-5
D: .
CDR3: CASSLAQGRVETQYF
DNA: TGTGCCAGCAGCTTAGCCCAGGGTAGGGTCGAGACCCAGTACTTC

size: .
V: TRBV9
J: TRBJ1-2
D: .
CDR3: CASSVARWQEYGYTF
DNA: TGTGCCAGCAGCGTAGCTCGTTGGCAGGAATATGGCTACACCTTC

size: .
V: TRBV5-1
J: TRBJ1-1
D: .
CDR3: CASSKRTATRNTEAFF
DNA: TGCGCCAGCAGCAAACGGACAGCCACGAGGAACACTGAAGCTTTCTTT

size: many
V: TRBV4-3
J: TRBJ2-1
D: TRBD2
CDR3: CASSQEIGGGADEQFF
DNA: TGCGCCAGCAGCCAAGAAATCGGCGGGGGGGCCGATGAGCAGTTCTTC

size: .
V: TRBV7-2
J: TRBJ1-1
D: TRBD1
CDR3: CASNIKQGKDTEAFF
DNA: TGTGCCAGCAATATTAAACAGGGGAAAGACACTGAAGCTTTCTTT

size: .
V: TRBV3-1/TRBV3-2
J: TRBJ2-7
D: .
CDR3: CASGTYRGAYEQYF
DNA: TGTGCCAGCGGGACTTATCGGGGCGCCTACGAGCAGTACTTC

size: .
V: TRBV24-1
J: TRBJ1-1
D: .
CDR3: CATSEGGMNTEAFF
DNA: TGTGCCACCAGTGAGGGAGGGATGAACACTGAAGCTTTCTTT

size: .
V: TRBV6-5
J: TRBJ1-2
D: .
CDR3: CASSYKPLGYGYTF
DNA: TGTGCCAGCAGTTACAAGCCCCTAGGCTATGGCTACACCTTC

size: .
V: TRBV24-1
J: TRBJ1-2
D: .
CDR3: CATSELLYGYTF
DNA: TGTGCCACCAGTGAACTCCTCTATGGCTACACCTTC

size: once
V: TRBV20-1
J: TRBJ2-1
D: .
CDR3: CSASPLDGNNEQFF
DNA: TGCAGTGCTAGTCCTCTGGACGGGAACAATGAGCAGTTCTTC

size: .
V: TRBV11-1
J: TRBJ1-1
D: .
CDR3: CASSPKPGNTEAFF
DNA: TGTGCCAGCAGCCCCAAACCGGGGAACACTGAAGCTTTCTTT

size: .
V: TRBV15
J: TRBJ1-1
D: .
CDR3: CATSREFGGMGAFF
DNA: TGTGCCACCAGCAGAGAATTCGGGGGAATGGGAGCTTTCTTT

size: .
V: TRBV7-7
J: TRBJ2-7
D: .
CDR3: CASSFYVGAGYEQYF
DNA: TGTGCTAGCAGCTTCTATGTTGGGGCAGGGTACGAGCAGTACTTC

size: .
V: TRBV2
J: TRBJ2-3
D: .
CDR3: CASRQPGLPPDTQYF
DNA: TGTGCCAGCAGACAACCGGGACTCCCGCCAGATACGCAGTATTTT

size: .
V: TRBV30
J: TRBJ1-2
D: TRBD1
CDR3: CAWRSRDRDGYTF
DNA: TGTGCCTGGAGAAGCCGGGACAGGGATGGCTACACCTTC

size: .
V: TRBV7-2
J: TRBJ2-7
D: .
CDR3: CASSLRFVWRESHEQYF
DNA: TGTGCCAGCAGCTTACGGTTTGTTTGGAGGGAATCTCACGAGCAGTACTTC

size: .
V: TRBV7-9
J: TRBJ1-2
D: TRBD1
CDR3: CASSPDRAQPMRANYGYTF
DNA: TGTGCCAGCAGCCCCGACAGGGCGCAACCAATGCGAGCTAACTATGGCTACACCTTC

size: .
V: TRBV9
J: TRBJ2-3
D: TRBD1
CDR3: CASSVAGQGSTDTQYF
DNA: TGTGCCAGCAGCGTAGCCGGACAGGGGAGCACAGATACGCAGTATTTT

size: .
V: TRBV11-2
J: TRBJ2-4
D: TRBD1
CDR3: CASSTPLGGGNIQYF
DNA: TGTGCCAGCAGCACCCCCCTAGGGGGCGGAAACATTCAGTACTTC

size: .
V: TRBV28
J: TRBJ1-6
D: TRBD1
CDR3: CASSRKPDRVSPLHF
DNA: TGTGCCAGCAGTCGGAAACCAGACAGGGTTTCACCCCTCCACTTT

size: .
V: TRBV5-6
J: TRBJ2-2
D: .
CDR3: CASSQITGELFF
DNA: TGTGCCAGCAGCCAGATCACCGGGGAGCTGTTTTTT

size: once
V: TRBV28
J: TRBJ2-7
D: TRBD1
CDR3: CASSLTGGRSYEQYF
DNA: TGTGCCAGCAGTTTGACAGGGGGCAGATCCTACGAGCAGTACTTC

size: .
V: TRBV13
J: TRBJ1-2
D: .
CDR3: CASKTQGIESYTF
DNA: TGTGCCAGCAAAACCCAGGGGATAGAAAGCTACACCTTC

size: .
V: TRBV6-5
J: TRBJ1-2
D: .
CDR3: CASSPTGYGYTF
DNA: TGTGCCAGCAGTCCTACAGGGTACGGCTACACCTTC

size: .
V: TRBV7-9
J: TRBJ1-1
D: .
CDR3: CASSSQGGNTEAFF
DNA: TGTGCCAGCAGCTCCCAAGGGGGGAACACTGAAGCTTTCTTT

size: .
V: TRBV19
J: TRBJ2-4
D: TRBD1
CDR3: CASTPGGKNIQYF
DNA: TGTGCCAGTACTCCAGGGGGAAAAAACATTCAGTACTTC

size: .
V: TRBV4-2
J: TRBJ2-3
D: TRBD2
CDR3: CASRGRAGVTTDTQYF
DNA: TGTGCCAGCAGAGGTAGGGCGGGGGTCACCACAGATACGCAGTATTTT

size: .
V: TRBV5-1
J: TRBJ2-7
D: TRBD1
CDR3: CASSQPRQGAWSYEQYF
DNA: TGCGCCAGCAGCCAACCGCGACAGGGGGCTTGGTCCTACGAGCAGTACTTC

size: .
V: TRBV7-8
J: TRBJ2-3
D: TRBD2
CDR3: CASSAGLAQSTDTQYF
DNA: TGTGCCAGCAGCGCTGGACTAGCGCAAAGCACAGATACGCAGTATTTT

size: .
V: TRBV2
J: TRBJ1-3
D: TRBD1
CDR3: CASSVGQATSGNTIYF
DNA: TGTGCCAGCAGTGTGGGACAGGCCACCTCTGGAAACACCATATATTTT

size: .
V: TRBV7-2
J: TRBJ1-6
D: TRBD1
CDR3: CASSLRQGAGYNSPLHF
DNA: TGTGCCAGCAGCCTACGACAGGGGGCTGGCTATAATTCACCCCTCCACTTT

size: .
V: TRBV9
J: TRBJ1-6
D: TRBD1
CDR3: CASSSGTGATPLHF
DNA: TGTGCCAGCAGCTCCGGGACAGGGGCAACACCCCTCCACTTT

size: .
V: TRBV25-1
J: TRBJ2-1
D: .
CDR3: CASSARGGERNEQFF
DNA: TGTGCCAGCAGTGCGCGCGGGGGCGAGCGGAATGAGCAGTTCTTC

size: .
V: TRBV4-2
J: TRBJ2-5
D: TRBD2
CDR3: CASSQDGSSGAQETQYF
DNA: TGTGCCAGCAGCCAAGATGGCTCTAGCGGGGCCCAAGAGACCCAGTACTTC

size: once
V: TRBV23-1
J: TRBJ1-2
D: .
CDR3: CASSPFVSDFF
DNA: TGCGCCAGCAGCCCCTTCGTGTCAGACTTCTTC

size: .
V: TRBV18
J: TRBJ2-7
D: TRBD1
CDR3: CASSPNRGPISEQYF
DNA: TGTGCCAGCTCACCTAACAGGGGCCCAATCTCCGAGCAGTACTTC

size: .
V: TRBV29-1
J: TRBJ1-1
D: TRBD1
CDR3: CSGLKGALGTEAFF
DNA: TGCAGCGGATTAAAGGGGGCGTTGGGCACTGAAGCTTTCTTT

size: .
V: TRBV9
J: TRBJ2-2
D: .
CDR3: CASRAGYTGELFF
DNA: TGTGCCAGCAGGGCAGGGTACACCGGGGAGCTGTTTTTT

size: few
V: TRBV6-5
J: TRBJ1-2
D: .
CDR3: CASWGGAGASTF
DNA: TGTGCCAGCTGGGGTGGGGCAGGGGCCTCCACCTTC

size: .
V: TRBV2
J: TRBJ1-2
D: TRBD1
CDR3: CASSLSTGIGGYTF
DNA: TGTGCCAGCAGTCTATCGACAGGGATAGGAGGCTACACCTTC

size: .
V: TRBV20-1
J: TRBJ1-2
D: .
CDR3: CSASSDNYGYTF
DNA: TGCAGTGCTAGTTCAGATAACTATGGCTACACCTTC

size: .
V: TRBV9
J: TRBJ1-2
D: .
CDR3: CASSAPSGQNYGYTF
DNA: TGTGCCAGCAGCGCCCCCTCCGGACAAAACTATGGCTACACCTTC